Described below is a single T cell receptor (beta chain) sequence and its context. The antigen remains undetermined. The sample is drawn from a study of OX40 agonist ivuxolimab in advanced cancers. Study details: All patients had ivuxolimab intravenously every 2 weeks at 0.01 to 10 mg/kg. Enrollees could have had prior anti-PD-1, anti-PD-L1 or anti-CTLA-4 therapy, which roughly 40% had received. The study, taken as a whole, reports: The study did not work out the antigen specificity of the expanded peripheral T cells. Averaging showed that CD8+ T cells had more expanded clones than CD4+ did.

The germline V gene encodes CDR1 MDHEN and CDR2 SYDVKM. V lost 5 bases, J lost 1 base, and 14 bases lay in between. The CDR3 has 15 amino acids. Repertoires were generated with immunoSEQ multiplex PCR, while TCRdb's copy carries only in-frame clones and drops some. The top ten hold about 0.83% of the sample, which has approximately 66,000 clones, 75% to 90% seen once. The chain has TRBV28 and TRBJ1-1; D ambiguous. Sequencing used CD4+ or CD8+ T cells sorted from blood, obtained in a trial of the OX40 agonist ivuxolimab. This receptor was identified in an adult with an advanced solid tumor such as melanoma, head and neck, liver or kidney cancer. CDR3 protein: CASSRDHQRNTEAFF. CDR3 DNA: TGTGCCAGCAGTCGTGACCACCAACGGAACACTGAAGCTTTCTTT.